This entry describes one TCR beta chain. What it binds is unknown. As for time point: week 47, end of study. Vaccinated patients received 300 ug of mutant IDH1 20-mer peptide per dose, with topical imiquimod. This sample is drawn from a study of a mutant IDH1 vaccine in newly diagnosed glioma. Only in-frame clones appear in the TCRdb table, and some are missing; sequencing was by immunoSEQ multiplex PCR. This repertoire shows 50,000 to 65,000 clones, over 80% found once; its top ten account for more than 3%. CDR1 is SGHTS and CDR2 is YDEGEE in the germline V gene. This CDR3 comprises 12 residues. V lost 4 bases and J lost 9, with 10 bases in between.

The receptor was derived from a woman aged 50 to 60 with glioma. The sample consisted of PBMCs, taken from a glioma patient whose treatment included an IDH1 peptide vaccine. The chain is built from TRBV5-8 and TRBJ2-2; D gene ambiguous. The CDR3 is CASSEKSRELFF. The CDR3 coding sequence is TGTGCCAGCAGCGAGAAGTCCCGGGAGCTGTTTTTT.